Below, 2 T cell receptor beta chains from the same sample are listed, as sequenced in a study of long-term antiretroviral therapy in people with HIV. The immunoSEQ assay was v3.0, run at survey level. This table comes from immunoSEQ multiplex PCR, and its TCRdb copy is limited to in-frame clones, with some not included. The table records about 35,000 clones, roughly four fifths of them present only once. The sequencing here drew on unsorted PBMCs, taken 0.3 years after starting antiretroviral therapy. These receptors were collected from a man aged 18 to 35 with HIV.

This chain connects TRBV27 to TRBJ2-7; 9 bases match TRBD2. V lost 6 bases to trimming and J lost 2 bases; unmatched junction nucleotides: 11. The CDR3 is made up of 16 amino acids. Germline CDR1 reads MNHEY; CDR2 reads SMNVEV (reference sequence). In DNA, the CDR3 is TGTGCCAGCAGGCTAGCGGGAACCTCCTCTACCTACGAGCAGTACTTC. Protein product: CASRLAGTSSTYEQYF.

The rearrangement joins TRBV7-2 to TRBJ2-7; 9 nucleotides agree with TRBD2. The CDR3 extends over 16 amino acids. V trimming: 1 base; J trimming: 12 bases; junction bases outside the gene matches: 16. CDR1 is SGHTA and CDR2 is FQGNSA in the germline V gene. This CDR3 reads CASSLVGGTSHLDMYF. In DNA form, the CDR3 reads TGTGCCAGCAGCTTAGTCGGCGGGACTAGCCACCTAGACATGTACTTC.